This T cell receptor (beta chain) was recorded in a study of blood T cell repertoires in COVID-19 (TCRdb year 2020). With regard to the full study: Samples covering the acute and convalescent phases of COVID-19 were provided by collaborators in the United States, Italy and Spain. The repertoires were made available in a free public database intended to serve as a resource for research on the immune response to SARS-CoV-2. Samples were obtained from the ongoing ImmuneRACE study (first 160 participants) and from roughly 1,300 subjects provided by 6 global collaborators. Sample metadata almost always included a de-identified subject ID, COVID-19 status, age in years and sex. HLA class I and class II types, where available, came from metadata supplied by the sample provider rather than from assay-based typing. Deeply sampled blood TCRbeta repertoires from subjects exposed to, actively infected with, or recovered from COVID-19 were included in the dataset. The material from the prospective study consisted of cDNA or gDNA derived from T cells, B-cell-depleted T cells, or PBMCs. Study-level results and caveats: The amount of clinical and demographic metadata varied by source and participant and was provided uncurated.

Whole blood was collected in K2EDTA tubes by collaborating institutions according to the institutions' own protocols. For TCRbeta analysis, collaborator samples were shipped as frozen whole blood, as isolated PBMCs, or as DNA extracted from either sample type. The CDR3 covers 15 residues, taking in both the cysteine and the phenylalanine. Just CDR3 DNA is preserved here, 45 bases in frame from base 1. A distance of 14 bases separates the germline ends of V and J, which lose 7 bases and 4 bases respectively. CDR1 MNHEY and CDR2 SVGAGI were looked up in the germline V gene. A word on this clone: Its recognized antigen is unknown. No base-level quality is on record; no much larger clone is a single base apart.

TCRbeta CDR3 regions were amplified from genomic DNA using the immunoSEQ Assay, a bias-controlled multiplex PCR. As for the original processing: Within the assay, amplification of reference gene primers was used to estimate how many nucleated cells each sample contained. Sequence reads were collapsed and filtered to measure the absolute abundance of every unique TCRbeta CDR3 rearrangement. For each sample, productive Simpson clonality was calculated as the square root of Simpson's diversity index across productive rearrangements. TCRdb mirrors the immuneACCESS table, restricted to in-frame sequences. Some clones are absent from its copies; in checked studies, under half trace to an unresolved V gene, and the reason for the others is unknown. The DNA was the basis for D and trimming; V, J and clone size are from that table. The sample includes around 180,000 clones, with 75% to 90% observed a single time. The ten largest clones take up roughly 2.2% of the sample.

The TCR sequence derives from a man in his 70s with active or convalescent COVID-19. Recombination connected TRBV6-5 to TRBJ2-6; a tentative D match to TRBD2 spans 6 bases. Sequencing used peripheral blood. This receptor carries the CDR3 CASTPLRGGANVLTF. Read as DNA, the sequence is TGTGCCAGCACCCCTCTCCGGGGGGGGGCCAACGTCCTGACTTTC.